This T cell receptor (beta chain) originates from a study of radiotherapy plus CTLA-4 blockade in lung cancer. Profiled with immunoSEQ multiplex PCR; TCRdb holds only in-frame clones, not every one. The sample holds fewer than 35,000 clones, 70% to 75% seen once. The CDR3 covers 16 residues. Trimming cost V 2 bases and J 2 bases, with 15 bases left between them. CDR1 ENHRY and CDR2 SYGVKD come from the germline V gene. This clonotype was obtained from a human donor with non-small cell lung cancer that progressed on radiotherapy plus ipilimumab. Sequenced material: peripheral blood, taken from a patient treated with radiotherapy plus ipilimumab. The chain employs TRBV10-3 and TRBJ1-1; weak D call: TRBD1 (6 bases). The CDR3 spells CAISEPTGAGNTEAFF. CDR3 nucleotide sequence: TGTGCCATCAGTGAGCCCACGGGGGCCGGAAACACTGAAGCTTTCTTT.